A single sample is the source of the 28 T cell receptor beta chains below, sequenced in a study of cytomegalovirus exposure and HLA in healthy donors. PCR used 60 Vbeta primers and 13 Jbeta primers. Method: immunoSEQ multiplex PCR; TCRdb's copy keeps in-frame clones and lacks some. The sample holds 70,000 to 100,000 clones. Sequenced: PBMCs. These receptors were taken from a girl between 10 and 17 years old in good health and CMV-seropositive.

This rearrangement joins TRBV5-4 to TRBJ2-3, with a tentative D call TRBD2 (6 bases). Trimming shortened V by 4 bases and J by 5 bases, and 17 bases separated the two germline ends. CDR3 size: 15 residues. Germline V gene lookup returns CDR1 SGHNT and CDR2 YYREEE (reference sequence). The CDR3 nucleotides read TGTGCCAGCAGCCCGGACTATTTTTTGGGAGATACGCAGTATTTT. Protein: CASSPDYFLGDTQYF.

The chain employs TRBV9 and TRBJ2-2; D might be TRBD2 (6 bases). Germline V CDR1 and CDR2: SGDLS, YYNGEE. The V gene lost 4 bases and the J gene lost 8 bases, with 21 bases spanning the gap. This CDR3 has 16 amino acids. The CDR3 coding sequence is TGTGCCAGCAGCTTCCCCTGGGGGACTGGGCATGGGGAGCTGTTTTTT. It codes for CASSFPWGTGHGELFF.

In the case of this clone: At one end the junction does not follow the germline gene, possibly because of a read error. V gene TRBV25-1 combines with J gene TRBJ2-1, with a tentative D call TRBD2 (5 bases). This CDR3 comprises 15 residues. CDR1 and CDR2 from the germline V gene are MGHDK and SYGVNS. The CDR3 DNA sequence: TGTGCCAGCAGTGACAGCGGTAGCTCCGACAATGAGCAGTTCTTC. Protein sequence: CASSDSGSSDNEQFF. The full variable domain, its missing parts supplied by reference TRBV25-1 and TRBJ2-1, is EADIYQTPRYLVIGTGKKITLECSQTMGHDKMYWYQQDPGMELHLIHYSYGVNSTEKGDLSSESTVSRIRTEHFPLTLESARPSHTSQYLCASSDSGSSDNEQFFGPGTRLTVL.

In DNA, the CDR3 is TGTGCCAGTAGGGGGACAGGAATTTTCGAGCAGTACTTC. Its protein is CASRGTGIFEQYF. The V gene is TRBV19, the J gene TRBJ2-7, with 8 positions matching TRBD1. V was pared by 6 bases and J by 6 bases, with 7 bases of the junction left unmatched. Germline CDR1 LNHDA, CDR2 SQIVND (reference sequence). CDR3 length: 13 residues.

This chain connects TRBV15 to TRBJ2-5; 10 bases fit TRBD2. J lost 4 bases, V lost 1 base, and 6 bases had no gene match. From germline, CDR1 is LNHNV and CDR2 YYDKDF (reference sequence). This CDR3 comprises 16 residues. This chain's CDR3 is CATSRGAGGSVETQYF. The CDR3 DNA follows: TGTGCCACCAGCAGAGGAGCGGGGGGGAGTGTAGAGACCCAGTACTTC.

This chain links TRBV6-5 with TRBJ2-1; D possibly corresponds to TRBD1 (6 bases). The CDR3 consists of 13 residues. Trimming shortened V by 7 bases and J by 4 bases, and 11 bases separated the two germline ends. Germline values: CDR1 MNHEY, CDR2 SVGAGI. CDR3 sequence: CASTADRYNEQFF. CDR3 nucleotides: TGTGCCAGCACCGCAGACAGGTACAATGAGCAGTTCTTC.

The chain couples TRBV6-5 to TRBJ1-2, with D hard to call. Trimming removed 4 bases from V and 7 bases from J, with 19 bases in between. Germline CDR1 reads MNHEY; CDR2 reads SVGAGI. The CDR3 extends over 15 amino acids. CDR3 region: CASSLGPFSSGGYTF. Written as DNA, the CDR3 is TGTGCCAGCAGTTTAGGGCCTTTCTCAAGCGGTGGCTACACCTTC.

The chain recombines TRBV5-1 with TRBJ2-7; the D gene is possibly TRBD2 (6 bases). V was clipped by 4 bases and J by 3 bases, with 23 bases between them. This CDR3 has 17 residues. Germline CDR1 is SGHRS and CDR2 is YFSETQ. CDR3 DNA sequence: TGCGCCAGCAGCGTCAGTGTGTCCGGGACGGGAGTCTACGAGCAGTACTTC. Translating it yields CASSVSVSGTGVYEQYF. Variable domain in full (rest from reference TRBV5-1 and TRBJ2-7): KAGVTQTPRYLIKTRGQQVTLSCSPISGHRSVSWYQQTPGQGLQFLFEYFSETQRNKGNFPGRFSGRQFSNSRSEMNVSTLELGDSALYLCASSVSVSGTGVYEQYFGPGTRLTVT.

The chain uses TRBV11-2 and TRBJ2-3, with 9 bases identical to TRBD2. This CDR3 contains 16 residues. Per germline, CDR1 SGHAT and CDR2 FQNNGV. The V segment lost 1 base and the J segment 1 base; nucleotides outside the gene matches: 3. The CDR3 is CASSLVASGGTDTQYF. The DNA of the CDR3 is TGTGCCAGCAGCTTAGTAGCTAGCGGGGGCACAGATACGCAGTATTTT.

The chain links TRBV18 to TRBJ2-7; TRBD1 matches at 7 bases. The CDR3 is made up of 13 amino acids. Trimming at V came to 3 bases and at J to 3 bases, leaving 2 bases not matched to a gene. The germline gives CDR1 KGHSH, CDR2 LQKENI. The chain's CDR3 is CASSPGQNYEQYV. CDR3 bases: TGTGCCAGCTCACCGGGACAGAACTACGAGCAGTACGTC.

V and J are TRBV9 and TRBJ1-2; D is perhaps TRBD1 (6 bases). The CDR3 is 13 amino acids. Per the germline V gene, CDR1 is SGDLS and CDR2 is YYNGEE. Trimming left V 1 base short and J 2 bases short, with 6 bases between. The CDR3 nucleotides read TGTGCCAGCAGCGTACAGGGGAACTATGGCTACACCTTC. Its protein product is CASSVQGNYGYTF. Looking up the rest from reference TRBV9 and TRBJ1-2 gives the full variable domain: DSGVTQTPKHLITATGQRVTLRCSPRSGDLSVYWYQQSLDQGLQFLIQYYNGEERAKGNILERFSAQQFPDLHSELNLSSLELGDSALYFCASSVQGNYGYTFGSGTRLTVV.

The rearrangement links TRBV19 to TRBJ2-7; 7 bases line up with TRBD1. J gave up 3 bases and V 5 bases, and 7 bases lay outside the gene matches. In germline, CDR1 is LNHDA, CDR2 SQIVND (reference sequence). CDR3 length: 14 residues. In nucleotides, the CDR3 is TGTGCCAGTAGTCCACAGGGGAACGGCTACGAGCAGTACTTC. It is translated as CASSPQGNGYEQYF.

The chain links TRBV29-1 to TRBJ2-1; 9 bases map to TRBD1. V was clipped by 3 bases and J by 5 bases; unmatched bases: 5. The CDR3 is made up of 14 amino acids. Germline CDR1 and CDR2: SQVTM and ANQGSEA. The CDR3 reads CSVDGTGSNNEQFF. The CDR3 DNA is TGCAGCGTTGACGGGACAGGGAGTAACAATGAGCAGTTCTTC.

This chain uses TRBV7-9 with TRBJ1-3; TRBD1 is a possible D gene (6 bases). Near its end, the DNA agrees better with TRBJ2-2, so the J call may be wrong. The CDR3 length is 19 residues. CDR1 SEHNR and CDR2 FQNEAQ come from the germline V gene (reference sequence). The CDR3: CASSSQSLPGQANTGELFF. As DNA, the CDR3 is TGTGCCAGCAGCTCACAGTCTTTACCGGGACAAGCGAACACCGGGGAGCTGTTTTTT.

The CDR3 is CASNSGDSLNTEAFF. CDR3 in DNA: TGTGCCAGCAACTCGGGTGACAGTCTGAACACTGAAGCTTTCTTT. The rearrangement links TRBV9 to TRBJ1-1; D might be TRBD1 (5 bases). Germline lookup yields CDR1 SGDLS and CDR2 YYNGEE. The CDR3 runs 15 residues. V shed 6 bases and J shed 0 bases, with 15 bases lying between them.

The V call is TRBV6-5, the J call TRBJ2-5; possibly TRBD1 for D (6 bases). Germline V gives CDR1 MNHEY, CDR2 SVGAGI. Trimming pared 0 bases from V and 2 bases from J, leaving 13 bases between. This CDR3 contains 16 residues. This CDR3 reads CASSYSSTGLQETQYF. DNA of the CDR3: TGTGCCAGCAGTTACTCTTCGACAGGCCTACAAGAGACCCAGTACTTC.

This chain connects TRBV9 to TRBJ1-2, with TRBD1 as a possible D gene (5 bases). V shed 0 bases and J shed 8 bases, with 14 bases lying between them. The length of the CDR3 is 14 residues. Germline V gives CDR1 SGDLS, CDR2 YYNGEE. The CDR3 is CASSVVDGTKGYTF. In DNA, the CDR3 is TGTGCCAGCAGCGTAGTAGATGGGACTAAAGGCTACACCTTC.

The chain is built from TRBV6-1 and TRBJ2-7; no reliable D call. With 4 bases removed from V and 7 bases from J, the gap between germline ends came to 17 bases. This CDR3 has 14 amino acids. Germline values: CDR1 MNHNS, CDR2 SASEGT. CDR3 nucleotides: TGTGCCAGCAGTGCCCGGACGCCCTCTTGGGAGCAGTACGTC. This encodes CASSARTPSWEQYV.

V is TRBV6-1 and J is TRBJ2-7, with D possibly matching TRBD1 (6 bases). V lost 6 bases and J lost 2, with 8 bases in between. The CDR3 is 12 amino acids. The germline V gene has CDR1 MNHNS and CDR2 SASEGT. In DNA form, the CDR3 reads TGTGCCAGCAGCGGACAGACCTACGAGCAGTACTTC. Amino acid sequence: CASSGQTYEQYF.

The chain combines TRBV5-6 with TRBJ2-2, with 10 positions matching TRBD1. Germline V gene sequence: CDR1 SGHDT, CDR2 YYEEEE. This CDR3 has 16 residues. The junction had 7 bases not matched to a gene; V was cut back by 4 bases and J by 4 bases. CDR3 in DNA: TGTGCCAGCAGCCCCGACAGGGGGCGAGGCACCGGGGAGCTGTTTTTT. Translated, it gives CASSPDRGRGTGELFF.

The chain recombines TRBV28 with TRBJ1-1; TRBD1 matches 8 bases. Germline assignment: CDR1 MDHEN and CDR2 SYDVKM. Unmatched junction bases numbered 6, after V lost 4 bases and J lost 5 bases. The CDR3 contains 14 residues. CDR3 bases: TGTGCCAGCAGTTCAGGGGGCTGGGGTACTGAAGCTTTCTTT. It is translated as CASSSGGWGTEAFF.

The chain joins TRBV2 to TRBJ1-1; the D gene is possibly TRBD1 (6 bases). V lost 6 bases and J lost 0, with 14 bases in between. This CDR3 region has 15 residues. CDR1 SNHLY and CDR2 FYNNEI come from the germline V gene. The CDR3 DNA reads as TGTGCCAGCAGGGGGGGGGACACCATGAACACTGAAGCTTTCTTT. It yields the protein CASRGGDTMNTEAFF.

The rearrangement uses TRBV7-9 and TRBJ2-5; D gene uncertain. Trimming took 1 base from V and 9 from J, leaving 21 bases between them. CDR1 and CDR2 (germline): SEHNR, FQNEAQ (reference sequence). This CDR3 has 16 amino acids. The DNA of the CDR3 is TGTGCCAGCAGCTTAGTAAGATTGAGTACCCAGGTGGCCCAGTACTTC. Its translation: CASSLVRLSTQVAQYF.

The V and J genes are TRBV7-2 and TRBJ2-1, with 9 positions matching TRBD2. The V gene end was trimmed by 3 bases and the J gene end by 7 bases; junction bases not matched to a gene: 19. Per germline, CDR1 SGHTA and CDR2 FQGNSA. The CDR3 consists of 19 residues. CDR3 bases: TGTGCCAGCAGCTTTACAGCCTCCTCCGTGCGGGGGGGGGATAATGAGCAGTTCTTC. It codes for CASSFTASSVRGGDNEQFF.

The V call is TRBV6-1, the J call TRBJ2-5, with TRBD2 as a possible D gene (7 bases). CDR3 size: 12 residues. V gave up 8 bases and J gave up 5 bases, with 12 bases separating them. Germline V gene sequence: CDR1 MNHNS, CDR2 SASEGT. In nucleotides, the CDR3 is TGTGCCAGCGGGGGGGCAAGGGAGACCCAGTACTTC. Translation gives CASGGARETQYF.

The chain uses TRBV9 and TRBJ2-1; perhaps TRBD1 as D (7 bases). The V gene lost 2 bases and the J gene lost 9 bases, with 15 bases spanning the gap. CDR3 length: 14 amino acids. The germline V gene has CDR1 SGDLS and CDR2 YYNGEE. CDR3 nucleotides: TGTGCCAGCAGCGTCTCTGGGCAGGGGGGTGAGCAGTTCTTC. Its protein product is CASSVSGQGGEQFF.

The chain combines TRBV4-3 with TRBJ1-2, with TRBD1 matching over 12 bases. This CDR3 is built from 17 residues. The V gene's germline CDR1 is LGHNA and CDR2 YSLEER. V gave up 1 base and J gave up 0 bases; unmatched junction bases: 3. As DNA, the CDR3 is TGCGCCAGCAGCCAAGCGGGACAGGGGGCATCTAACTATGGCTACACCTTC. It encodes CASSQAGQGASNYGYTF.

This chain connects TRBV2 to TRBJ1-5, with D perhaps matching TRBD1 (5 bases). V was pared by 3 bases and J by 10 bases, with 13 bases between. The germline V gene has CDR1 SNHLY and CDR2 FYNNEI. This CDR3 comprises 13 residues. CDR3: CASSEGNRLPQHF. The CDR3, as DNA: TGTGCCAGCAGTGAGGGGAACAGGTTACCCCAGCATTTT.